The following is a T cell receptor beta chain sequence with its context. V gave up 5 bases and J gave up 2 bases, with 16 bases separating them. Germline V gene data show CDR1 as SNHLY and CDR2 as FYNNEI. The CDR3 extends over 16 amino acids. The entry originates in a study of cytomegalovirus exposure and HLA in healthy donors. Assay: immunoSEQ multiplex PCR; the TCRdb copy retains only in-frame clones and omits some. The sample gives 90,000 or so clones, roughly 85% of which show up once; approximately 22% is in the top ten. The chain combines TRBV2 with TRBJ1-5, with D perhaps TRBD1 (5 bases). The clonotype was recovered from a man younger than 35 in good health and CMV-seropositive. The material sequenced was PBMCs. The CDR3 sequence: CASSSTHRSGNQPQHF. The DNA for the CDR3 is TGTGCCAGCAGTTCGACTCACAGGTCCGGCAATCAGCCCCAGCATTTT.